This TCR beta chain was profiled in a study of blood T cell repertoires in COVID-19. Study information: Whether acute or convalescent, the COVID-19 samples came from the United States, Italy and Spain.

The method was immunoSEQ multiplex PCR; TCRdb's version includes in-frame clones alone and lacks a portion of them. The sample consists of about 260,000 clones, around nine tenths of them appearing once. Germline trimming cut 4 bases from V and 4 bases from J; bases unmatched to any gene: 5. The CDR3 sequence is 17 residues long. Germline V lookup: CDR1 SGHVS, CDR2 FQNEAQ. The genes are TRBV7-8 and TRBJ2-2, with 14 nucleotides matching TRBD2. Source material: peripheral blood. This clonotype was sampled from a woman aged 70-85 years with COVID-19, enrolled during active disease. Here the CDR3 reads CASSSGTSGRTTGELFF. For the CDR3, the DNA is TGTGCCAGCAGCTCAGGGACTAGCGGGAGAACCACCGGGGAGCTGTTTTTT.